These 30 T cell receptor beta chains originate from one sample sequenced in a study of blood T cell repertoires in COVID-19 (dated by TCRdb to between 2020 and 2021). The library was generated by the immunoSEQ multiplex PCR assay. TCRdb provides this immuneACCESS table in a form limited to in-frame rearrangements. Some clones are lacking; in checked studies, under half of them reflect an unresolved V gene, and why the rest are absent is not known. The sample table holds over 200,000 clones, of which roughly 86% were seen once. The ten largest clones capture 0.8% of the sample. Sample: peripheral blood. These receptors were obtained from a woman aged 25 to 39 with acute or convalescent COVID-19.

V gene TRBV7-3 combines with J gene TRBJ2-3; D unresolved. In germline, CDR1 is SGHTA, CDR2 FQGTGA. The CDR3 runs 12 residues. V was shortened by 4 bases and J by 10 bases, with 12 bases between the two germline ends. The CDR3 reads CASSSSGLSQYF. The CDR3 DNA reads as TGTGCCAGCAGCTCGTCTGGCCTCTCGCAGTATTTT.

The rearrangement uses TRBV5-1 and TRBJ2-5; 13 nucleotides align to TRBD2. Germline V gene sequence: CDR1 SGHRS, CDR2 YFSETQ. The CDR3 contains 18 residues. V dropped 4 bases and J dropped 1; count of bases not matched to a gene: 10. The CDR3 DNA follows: TGCGCCAGCAGCCCTACTAGCGGGAGGGCGGGAGGCCAAGAGACCCAGTACTTC. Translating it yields CASSPTSGRAGGQETQYF.

CDR3 amino acids: CSVLPGQGVYGYTF. CDR3 sequence (DNA): TGCAGCGTTTTACCCGGACAGGGGGTATATGGCTACACCTTC. This chain links TRBV29-1 with TRBJ1-2; 10 nucleotides line up with TRBD1. Germline CDR1 and CDR2: SQVTM and ANQGSEA. With 5 bases clipped from V and 5 bases from J, the junction kept 8 bases outside the gene matches. CDR3 length: 14 amino acids.

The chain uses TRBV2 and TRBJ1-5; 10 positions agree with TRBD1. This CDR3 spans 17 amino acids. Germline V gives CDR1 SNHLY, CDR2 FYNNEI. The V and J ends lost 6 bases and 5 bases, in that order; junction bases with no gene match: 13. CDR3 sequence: CASRTGTGEGEYQPQHF. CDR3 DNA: TGTGCCAGCAGAACCGGGACAGGGGAAGGAGAGTATCAGCCCCAGCATTTT.

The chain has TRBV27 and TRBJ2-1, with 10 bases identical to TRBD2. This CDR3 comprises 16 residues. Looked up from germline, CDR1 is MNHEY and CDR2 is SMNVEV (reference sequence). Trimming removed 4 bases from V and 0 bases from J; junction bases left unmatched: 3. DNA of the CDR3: TGTGCCAGCAGTTCACTAGCGGGATTCTCCTACAATGAGCAGTTCTTC. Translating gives CASSSLAGFSYNEQFF.

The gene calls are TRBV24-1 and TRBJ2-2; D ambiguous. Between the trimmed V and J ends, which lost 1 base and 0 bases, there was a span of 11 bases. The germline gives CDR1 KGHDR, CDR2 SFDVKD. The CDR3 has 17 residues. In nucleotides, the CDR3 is TGTGCCACCAGTGATTTACCCGCCTCTACGAACACCGGGGAGCTGTTTTTT. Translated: CATSDLPASTNTGELFF.

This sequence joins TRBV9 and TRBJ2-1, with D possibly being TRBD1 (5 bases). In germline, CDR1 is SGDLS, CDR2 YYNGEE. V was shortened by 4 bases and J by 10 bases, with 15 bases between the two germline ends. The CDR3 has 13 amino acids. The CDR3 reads CASSQIQGSEQFF. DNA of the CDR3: TGTGCCAGCAGCCAAATTCAGGGAAGCGAGCAGTTCTTC.

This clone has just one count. The CDR3 nucleotides read TGTGCCAGCAGTTTCGGACAGGAACTGTTTTTT. It codes for CASSFGQELFF. V is TRBV12-3 or TRBV12-4 and J is TRBJ1-4, with 7 bases lining up with TRBD1. J was trimmed by 12 bases and V by 3 bases; bases with no gene match: 1. CDR3 size: 11 residues.

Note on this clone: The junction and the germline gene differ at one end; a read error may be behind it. In nucleotides, the CDR3 is TGTGCTAGCAGCTCGCGTCCCGGACAGATCTCCTACAATGAGCAGTTCTTC. Translation: CASSSRPGQISYNEQFF. V gene TRBV7-7 combines with J gene TRBJ2-1; perhaps TRBD1 as D (6 bases). This CDR3 contains 17 residues. Germline V gives CDR1 SSHAT, CDR2 FNYEAQ (reference sequence).

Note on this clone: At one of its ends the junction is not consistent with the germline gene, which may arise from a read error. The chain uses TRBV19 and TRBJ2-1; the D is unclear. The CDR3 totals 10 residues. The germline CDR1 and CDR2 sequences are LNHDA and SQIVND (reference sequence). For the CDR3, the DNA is TGTGCCAGTGGTGGGTCTAGTCCCCTCTTC. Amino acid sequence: CASGGSSPLF.

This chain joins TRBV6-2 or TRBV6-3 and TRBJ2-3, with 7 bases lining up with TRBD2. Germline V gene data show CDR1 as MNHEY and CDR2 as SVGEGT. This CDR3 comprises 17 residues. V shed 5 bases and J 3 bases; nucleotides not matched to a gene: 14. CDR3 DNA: TGTGCCAGCAGTGACTTCCGGGAGGCGAAGAGGACAGATACGCAGTATTTT. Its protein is CASSDFREAKRTDTQYF.

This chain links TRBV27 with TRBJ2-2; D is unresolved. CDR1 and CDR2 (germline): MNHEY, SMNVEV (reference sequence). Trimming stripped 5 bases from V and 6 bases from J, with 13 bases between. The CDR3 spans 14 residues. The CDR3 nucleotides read TGTGCCAGCAGTGCCGGGTCCTACTCCGGGGAGCTGTTTTTT. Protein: CASSAGSYSGELFF.

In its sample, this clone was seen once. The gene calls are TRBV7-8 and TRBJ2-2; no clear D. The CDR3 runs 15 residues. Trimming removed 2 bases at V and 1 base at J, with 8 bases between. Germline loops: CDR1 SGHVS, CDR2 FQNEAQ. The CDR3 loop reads CASSLRSQNTGELFF. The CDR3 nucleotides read TGTGCCAGCAGCTTACGGTCCCAGAACACCGGGGAGCTGTTTTTT.

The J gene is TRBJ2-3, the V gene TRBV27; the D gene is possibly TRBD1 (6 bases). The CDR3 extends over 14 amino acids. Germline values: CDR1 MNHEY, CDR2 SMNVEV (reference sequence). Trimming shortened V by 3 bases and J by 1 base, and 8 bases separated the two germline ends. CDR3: CASSFRQGTDTQYF. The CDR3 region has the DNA TGTGCCAGCAGTTTCCGACAGGGCACAGATACGCAGTATTTT.

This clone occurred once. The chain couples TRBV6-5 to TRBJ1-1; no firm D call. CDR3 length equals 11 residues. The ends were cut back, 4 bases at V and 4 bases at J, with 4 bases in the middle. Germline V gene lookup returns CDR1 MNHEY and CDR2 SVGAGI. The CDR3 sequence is CASSSGTEAFF. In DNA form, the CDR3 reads TGTGCCAGCAGTTCGGGCACTGAAGCTTTCTTT.

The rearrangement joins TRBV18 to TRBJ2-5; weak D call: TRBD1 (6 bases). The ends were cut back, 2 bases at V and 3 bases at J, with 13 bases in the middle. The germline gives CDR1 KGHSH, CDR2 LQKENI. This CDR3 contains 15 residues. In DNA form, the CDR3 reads TGTGCCAGCTCACCAGTTATAGACAGGAAAGAGACCCAGTACTTC. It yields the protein CASSPVIDRKETQYF.

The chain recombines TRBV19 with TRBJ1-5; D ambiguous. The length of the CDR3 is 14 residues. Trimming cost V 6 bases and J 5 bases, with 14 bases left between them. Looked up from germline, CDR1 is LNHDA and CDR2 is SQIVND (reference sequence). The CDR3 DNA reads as TGTGCCAGTAGCAACGGGGTGGTGGATCAGCCCCAGCATTTT. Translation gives CASSNGVVDQPQHF.

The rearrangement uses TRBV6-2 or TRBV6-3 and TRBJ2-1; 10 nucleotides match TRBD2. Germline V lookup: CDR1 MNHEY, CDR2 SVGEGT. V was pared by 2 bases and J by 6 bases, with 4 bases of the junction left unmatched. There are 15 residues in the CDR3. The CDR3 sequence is CASSYDASGSNEQFF. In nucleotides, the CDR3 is TGTGCCAGCAGTTACGACGCTAGCGGGAGCAATGAGCAGTTCTTC.

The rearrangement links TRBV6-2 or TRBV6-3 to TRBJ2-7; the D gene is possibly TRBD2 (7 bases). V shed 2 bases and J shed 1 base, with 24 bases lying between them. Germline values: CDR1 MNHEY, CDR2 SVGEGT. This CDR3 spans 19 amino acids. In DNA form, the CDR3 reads TGTGCCAGCAGTTACGACCTAGCTTTAGGGGGAGCGGGATCCTACGAGCAGTACTTC. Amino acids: CASSYDLALGGAGSYEQYF.

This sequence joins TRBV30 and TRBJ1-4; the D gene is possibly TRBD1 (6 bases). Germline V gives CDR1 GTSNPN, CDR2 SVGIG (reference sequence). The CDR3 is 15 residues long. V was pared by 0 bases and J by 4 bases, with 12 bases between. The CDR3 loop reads CAWSVHRGGNEKLFF. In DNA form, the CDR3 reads TGTGCCTGGAGTGTACATAGGGGGGGTAATGAAAAACTGTTTTTT.

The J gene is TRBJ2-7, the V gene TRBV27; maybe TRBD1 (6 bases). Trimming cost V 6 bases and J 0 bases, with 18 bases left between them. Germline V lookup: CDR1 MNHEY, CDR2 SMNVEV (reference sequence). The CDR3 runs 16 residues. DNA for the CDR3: TGTGCCAGCAGGAGGCTCTCCGGACAGCTCTCCTACGAGCAGTACTTC. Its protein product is CASRRLSGQLSYEQYF.

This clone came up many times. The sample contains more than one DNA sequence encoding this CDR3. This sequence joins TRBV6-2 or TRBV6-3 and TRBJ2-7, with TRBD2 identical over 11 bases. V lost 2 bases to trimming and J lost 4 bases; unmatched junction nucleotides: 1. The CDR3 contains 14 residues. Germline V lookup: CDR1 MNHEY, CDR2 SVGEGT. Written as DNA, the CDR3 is TGTGCCAGCAGTTACACTAGCGGGAGTTACGAGCAGTACTTC. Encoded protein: CASSYTSGSYEQYF.

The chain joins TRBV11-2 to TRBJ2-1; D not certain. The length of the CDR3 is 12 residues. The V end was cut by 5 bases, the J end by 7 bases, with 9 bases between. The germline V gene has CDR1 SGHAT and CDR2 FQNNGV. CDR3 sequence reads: CASSPPANEQFF. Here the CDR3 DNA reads TGTGCCAGCAGCCCACCCGCGAATGAGCAGTTCTTC.

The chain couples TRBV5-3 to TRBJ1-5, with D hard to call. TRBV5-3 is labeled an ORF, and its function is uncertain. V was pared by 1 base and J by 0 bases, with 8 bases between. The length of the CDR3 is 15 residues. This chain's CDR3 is CARSLMASSNQPQHF. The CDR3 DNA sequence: TGTGCCAGAAGCTTGATGGCCAGTAGCAATCAGCCCCAGCATTTT.

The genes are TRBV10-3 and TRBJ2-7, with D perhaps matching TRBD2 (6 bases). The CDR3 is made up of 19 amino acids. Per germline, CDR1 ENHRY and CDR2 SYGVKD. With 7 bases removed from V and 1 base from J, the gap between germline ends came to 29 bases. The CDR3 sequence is CAIITSTRTPSGYSYEQYF. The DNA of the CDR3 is TGTGCCATCATTACCAGCACGCGGACTCCCAGCGGGTATTCCTACGAGCAGTACTTC.

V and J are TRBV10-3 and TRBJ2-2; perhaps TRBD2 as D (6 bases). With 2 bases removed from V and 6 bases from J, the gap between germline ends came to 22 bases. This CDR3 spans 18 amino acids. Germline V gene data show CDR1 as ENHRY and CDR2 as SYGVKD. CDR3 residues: CAISEAITSRPYPGELFF. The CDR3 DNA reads TGTGCCATCAGTGAGGCCATTACTAGCAGGCCATACCCCGGGGAGCTGTTTTTT.

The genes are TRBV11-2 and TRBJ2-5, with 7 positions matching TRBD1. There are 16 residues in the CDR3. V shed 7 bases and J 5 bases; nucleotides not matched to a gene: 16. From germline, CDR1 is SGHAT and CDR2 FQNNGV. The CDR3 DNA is TGTGCCAGCAACACAGACCTGAGGGGGCGTAAGGAGACCCAGTACTTC. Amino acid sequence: CASNTDLRGRKETQYF.

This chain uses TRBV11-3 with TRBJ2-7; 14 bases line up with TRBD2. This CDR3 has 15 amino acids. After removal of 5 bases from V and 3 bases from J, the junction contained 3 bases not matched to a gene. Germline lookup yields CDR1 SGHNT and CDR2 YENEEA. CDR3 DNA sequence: TGTGCCAGCAGCACCGGGACTAGCGGGAGCTACGAGCAGTACTTC. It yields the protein CASSTGTSGSYEQYF.

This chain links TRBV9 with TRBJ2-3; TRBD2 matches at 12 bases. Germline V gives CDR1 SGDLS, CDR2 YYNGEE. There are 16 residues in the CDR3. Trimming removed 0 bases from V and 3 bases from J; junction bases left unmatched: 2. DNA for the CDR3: TGTGCCAGCAGCGTAGTGGGGACTAGCGGGACAGATACGCAGTATTTT. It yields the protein CASSVVGTSGTDTQYF.

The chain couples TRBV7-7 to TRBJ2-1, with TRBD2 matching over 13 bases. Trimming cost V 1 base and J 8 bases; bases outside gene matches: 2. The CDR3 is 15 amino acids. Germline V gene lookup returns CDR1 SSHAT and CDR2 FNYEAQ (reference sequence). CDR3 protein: CASSLGTSGSDEQFF. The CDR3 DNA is TGTGCCAGCAGCTTAGGGACTAGCGGGAGTGATGAGCAGTTCTTC.